This T cell receptor beta chain was identified during a study of T cell therapy after organ transplantation. About the research overall: T cells were expanded two to three weeks with 30 CMV class I/II epitopes. A median of 1.92 x 10^8 CMV-specific T cells was infused in 2 to 6 doses. Study findings and constraints: Confounding by concurrent antirejection or antiviral medications was not assessed. In nonresponders, large pretherapy expansions changed minimally after therapy.

This table comes from immunoSEQ multiplex PCR, and its TCRdb copy is limited to in-frame clones, with some not included. The sample has about 48,000 clones; 85% to 95% are singletons. Remarks on this clone: Its cognate antigen is unknown.

This receptor was taken from a human patient who had received a solid organ transplant and had CMV disease. Sequencing used CD8+ T cells from blood, obtained before autologous CMV-specific T cell therapy.

The CDR3 bases are TGTGCCAGCAGCTTAGGGTCGACAAAAAGCACTGAAGCTTTCTTT. It is translated as CASSLGSTKSTEAFF. V is TRBV7-9 and J is TRBJ1-1, with D unresolved. The ends were cut back, 1 base at V and 4 bases at J, with 13 bases in the middle. Germline V CDR1 and CDR2: SEHNR, FQNEAQ (reference sequence). The CDR3 spans 15 residues.